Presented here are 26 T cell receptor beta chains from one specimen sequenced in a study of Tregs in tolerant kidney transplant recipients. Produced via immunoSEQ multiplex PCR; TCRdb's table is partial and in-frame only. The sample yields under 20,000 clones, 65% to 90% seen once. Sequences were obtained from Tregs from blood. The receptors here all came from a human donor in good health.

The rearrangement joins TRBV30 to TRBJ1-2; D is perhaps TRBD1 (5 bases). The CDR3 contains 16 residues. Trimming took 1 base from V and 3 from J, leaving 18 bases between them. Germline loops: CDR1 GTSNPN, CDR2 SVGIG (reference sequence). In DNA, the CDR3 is TGTGCCTGGAGTGCTTCCCGGGACCTCAAAGACTATGGCTACACCTTC. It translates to CAWSASRDLKDYGYTF.

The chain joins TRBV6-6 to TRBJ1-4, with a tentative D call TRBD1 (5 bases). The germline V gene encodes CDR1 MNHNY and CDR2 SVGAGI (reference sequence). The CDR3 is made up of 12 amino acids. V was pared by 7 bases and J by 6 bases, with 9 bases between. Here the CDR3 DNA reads TGTGCCAGCACGGGGGATTATGAAAAACTGTTTTTT. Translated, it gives CASTGDYEKLFF.

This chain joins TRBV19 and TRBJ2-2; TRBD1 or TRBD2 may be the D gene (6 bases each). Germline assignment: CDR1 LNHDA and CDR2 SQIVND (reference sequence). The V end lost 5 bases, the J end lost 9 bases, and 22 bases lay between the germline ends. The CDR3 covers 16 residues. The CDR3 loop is CASSDERGAGVRELFF. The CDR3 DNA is TGTGCCAGTAGTGACGAGAGGGGGGCGGGTGTGCGGGAGCTGTTTTTT.

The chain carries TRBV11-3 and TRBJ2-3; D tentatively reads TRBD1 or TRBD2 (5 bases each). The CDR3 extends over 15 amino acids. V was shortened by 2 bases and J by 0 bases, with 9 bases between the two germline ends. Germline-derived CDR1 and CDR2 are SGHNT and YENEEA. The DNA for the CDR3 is TGTGCCAGCAGCTTAACCCGGGACAGCACAGATACGCAGTATTTT. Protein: CASSLTRDSTDTQYF.

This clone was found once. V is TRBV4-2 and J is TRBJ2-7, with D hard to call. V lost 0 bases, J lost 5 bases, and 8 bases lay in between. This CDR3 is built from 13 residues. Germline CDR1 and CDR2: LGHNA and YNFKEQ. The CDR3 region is CASSQEIFNEQYF. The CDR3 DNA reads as TGTGCCAGCAGCCAAGAAATTTTCAACGAGCAGTACTTC.

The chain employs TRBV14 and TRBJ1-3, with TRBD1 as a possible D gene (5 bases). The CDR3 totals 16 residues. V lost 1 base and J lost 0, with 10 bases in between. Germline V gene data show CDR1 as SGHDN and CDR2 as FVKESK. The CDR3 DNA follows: TGTGCCAGCAGCCAAGTAACAGGCTTCTCTGGAAACACCATATATTTT. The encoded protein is CASSQVTGFSGNTIYF.

The DNA for the CDR3 is TGTGCCAGCAGCTTCTTCCGGACTAGCGGGAGCCACAATGAGCAGTTCTTC. This gives the protein CASSFFRTSGSHNEQFF. The gene calls are TRBV13 and TRBJ2-1, with 13 bases identical to TRBD2. CDR1 and CDR2 from the germline V gene are PRHDT and FYEKMQ (reference sequence). CDR3 length: 17 residues. Losses at the gene ends were 3 bases for V and 5 bases for J; bases not matched to a gene: 7. Together with reference TRBV13 and TRBJ2-1, the CDR3 gives the full variable domain: AAGVIQSPRHLIKEKRETATLKCYPIPRHDTVYWYQQGPGQDPQFLISFYEKMQSDKGSIPDRFSAQQFSDYHSELNMSSLELGDSALYFCASSFFRTSGSHNEQFFGPGTRLTVL.

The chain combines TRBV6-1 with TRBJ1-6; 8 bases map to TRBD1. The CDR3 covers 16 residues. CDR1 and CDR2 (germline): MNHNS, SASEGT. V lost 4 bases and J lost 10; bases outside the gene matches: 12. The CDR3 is CASSAKTGTGKSPLHF. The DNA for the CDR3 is TGTGCCAGCAGTGCCAAGACCGGGACAGGAAAATCACCCCTCCACTTT.

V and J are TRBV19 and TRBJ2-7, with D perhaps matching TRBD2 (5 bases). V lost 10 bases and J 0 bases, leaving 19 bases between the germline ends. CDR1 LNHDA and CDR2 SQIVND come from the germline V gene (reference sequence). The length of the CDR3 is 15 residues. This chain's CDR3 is CATEGWAESSYEQYF. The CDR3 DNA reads TGTGCCACAGAGGGTTGGGCGGAGAGCTCCTACGAGCAGTACTTC.

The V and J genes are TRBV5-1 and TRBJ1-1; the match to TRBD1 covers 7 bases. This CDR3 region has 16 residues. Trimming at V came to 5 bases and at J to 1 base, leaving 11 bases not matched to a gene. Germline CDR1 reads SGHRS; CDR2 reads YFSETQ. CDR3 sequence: CASSLWGGQWNTEAFF. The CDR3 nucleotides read TGCGCCAGCAGTTTGTGGGGGGGACAGTGGAACACTGAAGCTTTCTTT. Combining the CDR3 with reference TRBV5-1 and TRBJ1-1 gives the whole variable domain KAGVTQTPRYLIKTRGQQVTLSCSPISGHRSVSWYQQTPGQGLQFLFEYFSETQRNKGNFPGRFSGRQFSNSRSEMNVSTLELGDSALYLCASSLWGGQWNTEAFFGQGTRLTVV.

CDR3: CASSLSTSNQPQHF. CDR3 nucleotides: TGTGCCAGCAGCCTCTCCACAAGCAATCAGCCCCAGCATTTT. The chain is built from TRBV6-1 and TRBJ1-5; D is unresolved. Trimming took off 6 bases at V and 1 base at J, with 10 bases between the two ends. CDR3 length: 14 residues. In germline, CDR1 is MNHNS, CDR2 SASEGT.

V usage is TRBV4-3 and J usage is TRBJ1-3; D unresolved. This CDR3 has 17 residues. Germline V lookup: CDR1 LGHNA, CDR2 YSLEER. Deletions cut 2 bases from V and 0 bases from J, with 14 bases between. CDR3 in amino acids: CASSQTRKALSGNTIYF. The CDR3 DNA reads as TGCGCCAGCAGCCAAACAAGGAAGGCGCTCTCTGGAAACACCATATATTTT.

The CDR3 DNA is TGTGCCAGCAGTGAAAGGGATGACCTCTACGAGCAGTACTTC. This codes for CASSERDDLYEQYF. The chain links TRBV2 to TRBJ2-7; D call uncertain. The CDR3 totals 14 residues. The ends were cut back, 2 bases at V and 3 bases at J, with 11 bases in the middle. Per germline, CDR1 SNHLY and CDR2 FYNNEI.

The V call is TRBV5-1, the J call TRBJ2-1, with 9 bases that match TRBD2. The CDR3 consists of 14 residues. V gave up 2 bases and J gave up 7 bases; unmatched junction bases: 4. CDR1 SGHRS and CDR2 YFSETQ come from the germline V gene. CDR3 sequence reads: CASSFSGGRNEQFF. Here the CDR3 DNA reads TGCGCCAGCAGCTTTAGCGGGGGCAGAAATGAGCAGTTCTTC.

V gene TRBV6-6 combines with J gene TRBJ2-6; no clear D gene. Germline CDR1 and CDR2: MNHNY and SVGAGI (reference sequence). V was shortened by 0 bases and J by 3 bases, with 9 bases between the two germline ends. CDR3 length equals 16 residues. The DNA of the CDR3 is TGTGCCAGCAGTTACTCAGTAGTCAGTGGGGCCAACGTCCTGACTTTC. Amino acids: CASSYSVVSGANVLTF.

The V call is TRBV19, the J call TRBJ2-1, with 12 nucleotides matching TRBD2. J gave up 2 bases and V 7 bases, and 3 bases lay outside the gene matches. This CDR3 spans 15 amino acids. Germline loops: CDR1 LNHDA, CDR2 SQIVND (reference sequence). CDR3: CASKASGGAYNEQFF. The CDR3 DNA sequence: TGTGCCAGTAAGGCTAGCGGGGGGGCCTACAATGAGCAGTTCTTC.

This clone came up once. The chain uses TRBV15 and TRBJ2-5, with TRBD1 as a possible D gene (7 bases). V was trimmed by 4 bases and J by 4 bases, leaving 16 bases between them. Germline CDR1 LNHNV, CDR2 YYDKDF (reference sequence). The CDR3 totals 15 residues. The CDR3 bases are TGTGCCACCAGCAATCTCAGGGGGGTCGCAGAGACCCAGTACTTC. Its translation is CATSNLRGVAETQYF. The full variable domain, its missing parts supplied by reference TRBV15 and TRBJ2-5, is DAMVIQNPRYQVTQFGKPVTLSCSQTLNHNVMYWYQQKSSQAPKLLFHYYDKDFNNEADTPDNFQSRRPNTSFCFLDIRSPGLGDTAMYLCATSNLRGVAETQYFGPGTRLLVL.

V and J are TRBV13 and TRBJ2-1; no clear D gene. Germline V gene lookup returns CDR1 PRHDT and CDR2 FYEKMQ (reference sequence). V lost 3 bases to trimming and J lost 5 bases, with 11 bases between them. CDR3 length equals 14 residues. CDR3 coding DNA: TGTGCCAGCAGCTTCCGGTGGAGAGACAATGAGCAGTTCTTC. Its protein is CASSFRWRDNEQFF.

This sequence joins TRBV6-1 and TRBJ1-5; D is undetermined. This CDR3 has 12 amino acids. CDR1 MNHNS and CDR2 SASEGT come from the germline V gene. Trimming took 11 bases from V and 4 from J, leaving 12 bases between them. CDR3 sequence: CASQRANQPQHF. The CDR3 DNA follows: TGTGCCTCCCAAAGGGCAAATCAGCCCCAGCATTTT.

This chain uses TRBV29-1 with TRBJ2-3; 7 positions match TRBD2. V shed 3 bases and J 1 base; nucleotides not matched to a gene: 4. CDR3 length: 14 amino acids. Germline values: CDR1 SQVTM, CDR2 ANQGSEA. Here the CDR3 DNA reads TGCAGCGTTGATATCGCGGGGGGCACAGATACGCAGTATTTT. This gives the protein CSVDIAGGTDTQYF.

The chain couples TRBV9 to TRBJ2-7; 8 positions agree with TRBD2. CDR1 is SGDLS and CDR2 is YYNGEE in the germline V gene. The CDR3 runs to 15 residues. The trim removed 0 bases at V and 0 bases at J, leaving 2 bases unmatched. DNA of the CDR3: TGTGCCAGCAGCGTAGCCGGGACTAGCTCCTACGAGCAGTACTTC. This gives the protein CASSVAGTSSYEQYF.

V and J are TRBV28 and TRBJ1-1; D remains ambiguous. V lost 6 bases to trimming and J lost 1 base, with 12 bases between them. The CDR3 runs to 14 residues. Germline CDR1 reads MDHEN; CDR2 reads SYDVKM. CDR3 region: CASSSSGQNTEAFF. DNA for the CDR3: TGTGCCAGCAGCTCTTCCGGGCAGAACACTGAAGCTTTCTTT.

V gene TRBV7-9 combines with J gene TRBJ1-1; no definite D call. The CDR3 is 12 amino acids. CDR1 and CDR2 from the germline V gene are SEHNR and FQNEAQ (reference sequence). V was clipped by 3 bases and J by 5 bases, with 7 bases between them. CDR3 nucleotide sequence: TGTGCCAGCAGCTTTGGCTTAACTGAAGCTTTCTTT. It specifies CASSFGLTEAFF.

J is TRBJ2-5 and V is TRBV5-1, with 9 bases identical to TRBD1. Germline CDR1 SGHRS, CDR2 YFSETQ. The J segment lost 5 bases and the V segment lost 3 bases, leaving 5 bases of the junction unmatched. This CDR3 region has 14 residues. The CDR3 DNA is TGCGCCAGCAGCTCGACAGGGGGGAGGGAGACCCAGTACTTC. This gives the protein CASSSTGGRETQYF.

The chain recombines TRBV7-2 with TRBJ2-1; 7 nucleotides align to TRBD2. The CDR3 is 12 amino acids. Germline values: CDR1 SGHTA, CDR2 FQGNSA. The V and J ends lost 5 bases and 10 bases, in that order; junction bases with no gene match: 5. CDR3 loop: CASSVTSAEQFF. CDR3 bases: TGTGCCAGCAGCGTTACTAGCGCCGAGCAGTTCTTC.

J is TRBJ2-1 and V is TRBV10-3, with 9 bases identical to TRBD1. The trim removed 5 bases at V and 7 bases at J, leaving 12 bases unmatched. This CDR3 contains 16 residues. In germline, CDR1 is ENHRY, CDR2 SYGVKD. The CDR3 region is CAISLQGAGSANEQFF. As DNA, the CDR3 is TGTGCCATCAGTCTACAGGGGGCCGGTTCTGCAAATGAGCAGTTCTTC.